Below are 21 T cell receptor beta chains sequenced from a single sample in a study of blood T cell repertoires in COVID-19. Here immunoSEQ multiplex PCR was the method, and the copy in TCRdb shows in-frame clones only, minus some. The repertoire has a few hundred thousand clones, 75% to 90% of them found once; the top ten carry roughly 8.9%. The sequencing sample was made of PBMCs or T cells enriched from blood (not recorded which). The receptors originated from a woman between 40 and 55 years old who had recovered from COVID-19.

The V and J genes are TRBV5-1 and TRBJ2-1, with D possibly being TRBD2 (5 bases). The CDR3 loop spans 12 amino acids. V was cut by 3 bases and J by 6 bases, with 7 bases left in between. Germline-derived CDR1 and CDR2 are SGHRS and YFSETQ. The CDR3 coding sequence is TGCGCCAGCAGCTACGCGGGCAATGAGCAGTTCTTC. Its protein is CASSYAGNEQFF.

The chain recombines TRBV27 with TRBJ2-7; a possible D gene is TRBD1 (6 bases). CDR3 length: 13 amino acids. CDR1 is MNHEY and CDR2 is SMNVEV in the germline V gene (reference sequence). Trimming pared 6 bases from V and 2 bases from J, leaving 11 bases between. Here the CDR3 DNA reads TGTGCCAGCAGAAGGGGGATCCCCTACGAGCAGTACTTC. This sequence encodes CASRRGIPYEQYF.

The V gene is TRBV7-2, the J gene TRBJ2-1, with 8 bases matching TRBD2. With 8 bases clipped from V and 5 bases from J, the junction kept 5 bases outside the gene matches. Germline lookup yields CDR1 SGHTA and CDR2 FQGNSA. The CDR3 loop spans 13 amino acids. The CDR3 bases are TGTGCCAGCCGACGGGAGGGCCACAATGAGCAGTTCTTC. This sequence encodes CASRREGHNEQFF.

This chain joins TRBV29-1 and TRBJ2-2, with 8 bases fitting TRBD2. This CDR3 region has 14 residues. Per germline, CDR1 SQVTM and CDR2 ANQGSEA. Unmatched junction bases numbered 4, after V lost 7 bases and J lost 0 bases. CDR3 nucleotides: TGCAGCGGGGGTAGCGGGACGAACACCGGGGAGCTGTTTTTT. Translated, it gives CSGGSGTNTGELFF.

This sequence joins TRBV24-1 and TRBJ2-2; TRBD2 agrees at 10 bases. This CDR3 has 20 residues. Per the germline V gene, CDR1 is KGHDR and CDR2 is SFDVKD. Unmatched junction bases numbered 13, after V lost 1 base and J lost 3 bases. The CDR3 coding sequence is TGTGCCACCAGTGATTTAACTAGCGGGGAGAAAAAGGGCCACACCGGGGAGCTGTTTTTT. Its protein is CATSDLTSGEKKGHTGELFF.

This clone has more than one count but fewer than ten. V is TRBV10-3 and J is TRBJ2-7; TRBD1 aligns across 8 bases. The CDR3 is 15 residues long. Losses at the gene ends were 6 bases for V and 0 bases for J; bases not matched to a gene: 7. Looked up from germline, CDR1 is ENHRY and CDR2 is SYGVKD. The CDR3 loop is CAIRETGGSSYEQYF. The DNA of the CDR3 is TGTGCCATCAGGGAAACAGGGGGGTCCTCCTACGAGCAGTACTTC.

This clone was seen just once. The V call is TRBV7-9, the J call TRBJ2-1; TRBD1 matches at 7 bases. Germline values: CDR1 SEHNR, CDR2 FQNEAQ (reference sequence). The CDR3 totals 17 residues. V shed 7 bases, J shed 0 bases, and the junction held 12 bases outside the gene matches. The CDR3 DNA is TGTGCCAGCATCATTATCGGACAGGCAAGCTCCTACAATGAGCAGTTCTTC. This sequence encodes CASIIIGQASSYNEQFF.

The chain links TRBV6-5 to TRBJ2-7; 9 nucleotides agree with TRBD1. The CDR3 spans 15 residues. Germline V gene data show CDR1 as MNHEY and CDR2 as SVGAGI. V shed 6 bases and J 3 bases; nucleotides not matched to a gene: 9. The CDR3 DNA reads TGTGCCAGCAGCCGGACGGGACAGGGCTACTACGAGCAGTACTTC. It codes for CASSRTGQGYYEQYF.

This clone occurred a few times. The chain links TRBV7-3 to TRBJ2-1; 13 positions agree with TRBD2. CDR3 length: 17 amino acids. Germline trimming cut 4 bases from V and 7 bases from J; bases unmatched to any gene: 10. Germline V gene lookup returns CDR1 SGHTA and CDR2 FQGTGA. The CDR3 here is CASSSRRLAGGQNEQFF. CDR3 bases: TGTGCCAGCAGCTCCCGACGACTAGCGGGAGGTCAGAATGAGCAGTTCTTC.

The chain carries TRBV2 and TRBJ1-3, with 8 bases matching TRBD1. The germline V gene encodes CDR1 SNHLY and CDR2 FYNNEI. The CDR3 is made up of 15 amino acids. V was pared by 3 bases and J by 2 bases, with 3 bases of the junction left unmatched. CDR3 DNA sequence: TGTGCCAGCAGTGACAGGGGGCGCGCTGGAAACACCATATATTTT. It codes for CASSDRGRAGNTIYF.

The chain couples TRBV4-1 to TRBJ1-5, with a weak D call TRBD1 (5 bases). This CDR3 is built from 13 residues. V lost 5 bases, J lost 5 bases, and 10 bases lay in between. The V gene's germline CDR1 is MGHRA and CDR2 YSYEKL. The CDR3 here is CASSYIGDQPQHF. The DNA for the CDR3 is TGCGCCAGCAGCTATATAGGGGATCAGCCCCAGCATTTT.

The chain links TRBV3-1 (or the pseudogene TRBV3-2) to TRBJ1-5, with D unclear. The germline V gene encodes CDR1 LGHDT and CDR2 YNNKEL (reference sequence). Trimming took off 1 base at V and 4 bases at J, with 5 bases between the two ends. CDR3 length equals 13 residues. The CDR3 DNA reads as TGTGCCAGCAGCCAAGGTTCAAATCAGCCCCAGCATTTT. Protein product: CASSQGSNQPQHF.

The chain is built from TRBV5-4 and TRBJ2-5, with 9 bases that match TRBD1. V lost 4 bases, J lost 5 bases, and 6 bases stayed unmatched. Germline V CDR1 and CDR2: SGHNT, YYREEE (reference sequence). The CDR3 runs 14 residues. The CDR3 coding sequence is TGTGCCAGCAGCACACAGGGGGCGGGGGAGACCCAGTACTTC. This translates into CASSTQGAGETQYF.

This chain uses TRBV29-1 with TRBJ2-7; possibly TRBD1 for D (5 bases). Germline CDR1 SQVTM, CDR2 ANQGSEA. V gave up 2 bases and J gave up 2 bases, with 10 bases separating them. The CDR3 length is 13 residues. The CDR3 protein is CSVEQGSPYEQYF. The DNA for the CDR3 is TGCAGCGTTGAACAGGGCAGTCCCTACGAGCAGTACTTC.

The chain is built from TRBV27 and TRBJ2-7; 9 nucleotides align to TRBD2. The CDR3 length is 18 residues. Germline CDR1 and CDR2: MNHEY and SMNVEV (reference sequence). The V and J ends lost 3 bases and 2 bases, in that order; junction bases with no gene match: 14. The CDR3 DNA reads as TGTGCCAGCAGTTTGGTAGCCAGCGGGAGGAGGTTACCCTACGAGCAGTACTTC. Its translation is CASSLVASGRRLPYEQYF.

The V and J genes are TRBV4-2 and TRBJ2-5, with 9 bases that match TRBD2. V lost 0 bases to trimming and J lost 4 bases; unmatched junction nucleotides: 9. The CDR3 length is 17 residues. Germline lookup yields CDR1 LGHNA and CDR2 YNFKEQ. The CDR3 DNA follows: TGTGCCAGCAGCCAAGATCCTAGCGGGGAGGAAGGAGAGACCCAGTACTTC. Protein: CASSQDPSGEEGETQYF.

This chain joins TRBV6-4 and TRBJ1-1; D is undetermined. CDR1 is MRHNA and CDR2 is SNTAGT in the germline V gene. Trimming cost V 2 bases and J 4 bases, with 11 bases left between them. This CDR3 spans 14 amino acids. In DNA, the CDR3 is TGTGCCAGCAGTGACAGCCAGGTCCCCACTGAAGCTTTCTTT. This translates into CASSDSQVPTEAFF.

The chain carries TRBV27 and TRBJ1-1; D is possibly TRBD1 (6 bases). Germline loops: CDR1 MNHEY, CDR2 SMNVEV (reference sequence). Trimming stripped 7 bases from V and 1 base from J, with 13 bases between. The CDR3 totals 14 residues. DNA of the CDR3: TGTGCCAGCATCTTGACAGGATGGAACACTGAAGCTTTCTTT. It encodes CASILTGWNTEAFF.

The genes are TRBV12-3 or TRBV12-4 and TRBJ2-5, with 9 bases fitting TRBD2. This CDR3 has 12 amino acids. V gave up 6 bases and J gave up 14 bases; unmatched junction bases: 10. CDR3 in DNA: TGTGCCAGCAGGAACGAGCGGGAGGCTCTCTACTTC. It encodes CASRNEREALYF.

V is TRBV6-6 and J is TRBJ2-5, with D possibly matching TRBD1 (5 bases). Germline V CDR1 and CDR2: MNHNY, SVGAGI (reference sequence). This CDR3 is built from 16 residues. V was clipped by 2 bases and J by 1 base, with 14 bases between them. CDR3 in amino acids: CASSYGWGLSQETQYF. The CDR3 region has the DNA TGTGCCAGCAGTTACGGGTGGGGCCTTTCCCAAGAGACCCAGTACTTC.

This chain links TRBV27 with TRBJ1-3; D gene unclear. This CDR3 has 13 amino acids. The V and J ends lost 9 bases and 0 bases respectively, with 9 bases between them. Germline V gene data show CDR1 as MNHEY and CDR2 as SMNVEV (reference sequence). CDR3 sequence reads: CASRRSSGNTIYF. The CDR3 bases are TGTGCCAGTAGACGGAGCTCTGGAAACACCATATATTTT.